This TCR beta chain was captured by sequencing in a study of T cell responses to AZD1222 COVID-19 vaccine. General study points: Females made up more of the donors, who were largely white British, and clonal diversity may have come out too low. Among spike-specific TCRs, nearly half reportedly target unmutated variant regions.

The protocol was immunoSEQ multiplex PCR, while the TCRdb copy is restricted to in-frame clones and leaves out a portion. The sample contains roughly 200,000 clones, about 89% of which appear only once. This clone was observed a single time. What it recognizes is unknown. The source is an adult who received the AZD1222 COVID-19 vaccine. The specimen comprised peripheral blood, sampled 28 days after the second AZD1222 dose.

The CDR3 here is CASSQDVSGVGSPLHF. As DNA, the CDR3 is TGTGCCAGCAGCCAAGATGTCTCTGGGGTGGGTTCACCCCTCCACTTT. The V gene is TRBV3-1 (or the pseudogene TRBV3-2), the J gene TRBJ1-6, with no clear D. The V gene lost 0 bases and the J gene lost 9 bases, with 15 bases spanning the gap. Germline V gene lookup returns CDR1 LGHDT and CDR2 YNNKEL (reference sequence). CDR3 length: 16 amino acids.